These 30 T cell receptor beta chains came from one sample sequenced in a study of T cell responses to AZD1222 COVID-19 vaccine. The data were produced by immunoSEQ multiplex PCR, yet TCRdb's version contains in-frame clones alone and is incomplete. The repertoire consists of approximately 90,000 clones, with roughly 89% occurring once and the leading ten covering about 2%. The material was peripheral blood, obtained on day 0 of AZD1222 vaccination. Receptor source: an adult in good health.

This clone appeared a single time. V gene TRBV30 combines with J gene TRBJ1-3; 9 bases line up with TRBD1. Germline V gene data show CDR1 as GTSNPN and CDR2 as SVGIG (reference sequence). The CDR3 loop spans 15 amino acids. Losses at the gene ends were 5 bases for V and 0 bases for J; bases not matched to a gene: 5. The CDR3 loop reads CAWAGTGNSGNTIYF. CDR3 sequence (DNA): TGTGCCTGGGCCGGGACAGGGAACTCTGGAAACACCATATATTTT.

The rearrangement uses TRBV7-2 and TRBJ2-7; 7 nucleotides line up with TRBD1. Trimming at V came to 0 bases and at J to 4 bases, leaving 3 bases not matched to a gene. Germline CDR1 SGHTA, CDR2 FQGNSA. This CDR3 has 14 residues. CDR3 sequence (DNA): TGTGCCAGCAGCTTAGCAGGGGGCGGATACGAGCAGTACTTC. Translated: CASSLAGGGYEQYF.

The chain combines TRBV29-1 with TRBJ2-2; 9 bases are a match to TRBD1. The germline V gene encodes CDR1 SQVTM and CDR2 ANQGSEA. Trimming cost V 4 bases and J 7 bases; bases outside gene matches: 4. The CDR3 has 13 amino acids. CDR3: CSVVQGAGGELFF. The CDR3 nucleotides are TGCAGCGTTGTACAGGGGGCCGGCGGGGAGCTGTTTTTT.

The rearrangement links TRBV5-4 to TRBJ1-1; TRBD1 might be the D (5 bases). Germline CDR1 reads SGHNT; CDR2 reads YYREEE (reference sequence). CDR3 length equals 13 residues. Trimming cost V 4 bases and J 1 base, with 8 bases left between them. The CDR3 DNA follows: TGTGCCAGCAGCCTGACAGAGAACACTGAAGCTTTCTTT. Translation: CASSLTENTEAFF.

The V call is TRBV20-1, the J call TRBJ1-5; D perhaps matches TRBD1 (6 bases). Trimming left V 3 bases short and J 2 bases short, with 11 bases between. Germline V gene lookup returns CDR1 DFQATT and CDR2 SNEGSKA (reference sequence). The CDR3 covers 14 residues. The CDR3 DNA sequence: TGCAGTGCTAGTCCGGGGGCTGGCAATCAGCCCCAGCATTTT. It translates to CSASPGAGNQPQHF.

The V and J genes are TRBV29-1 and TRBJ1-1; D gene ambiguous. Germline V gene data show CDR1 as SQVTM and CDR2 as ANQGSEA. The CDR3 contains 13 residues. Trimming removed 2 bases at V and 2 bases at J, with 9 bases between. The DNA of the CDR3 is TGCAGCGTTGAAACTTTGGAAAACACTGAAGCTTTCTTT. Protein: CSVETLENTEAFF.

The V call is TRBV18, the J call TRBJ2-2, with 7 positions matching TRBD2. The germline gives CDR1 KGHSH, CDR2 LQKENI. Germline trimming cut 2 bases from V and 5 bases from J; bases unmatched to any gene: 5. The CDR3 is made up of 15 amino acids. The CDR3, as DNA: TGTGCCAGCTCACCAGGCGGGAGCGGTACCGGGGAGCTGTTTTTT. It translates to CASSPGGSGTGELFF.

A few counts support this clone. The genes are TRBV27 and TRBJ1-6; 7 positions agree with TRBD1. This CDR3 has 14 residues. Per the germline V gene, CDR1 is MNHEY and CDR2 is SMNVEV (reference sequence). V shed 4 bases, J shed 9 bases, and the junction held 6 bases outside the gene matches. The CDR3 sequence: CASSYRDSGSPLHF. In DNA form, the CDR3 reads TGTGCCAGCAGTTACCGGGACAGTGGTTCACCCCTCCACTTT.

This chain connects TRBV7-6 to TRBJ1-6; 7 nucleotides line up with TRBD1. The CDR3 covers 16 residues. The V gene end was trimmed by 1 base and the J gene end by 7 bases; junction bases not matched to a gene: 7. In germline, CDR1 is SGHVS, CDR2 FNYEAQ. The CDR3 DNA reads TGTGCCAGCAGCTTAGGTCGGGACAGAGAAAATTCACCCCTCCACTTT. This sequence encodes CASSLGRDRENSPLHF.

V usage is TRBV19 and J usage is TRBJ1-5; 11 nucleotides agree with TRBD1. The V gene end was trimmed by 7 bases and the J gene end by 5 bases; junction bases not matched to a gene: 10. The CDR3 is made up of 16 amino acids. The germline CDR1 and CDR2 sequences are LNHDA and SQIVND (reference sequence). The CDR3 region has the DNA TGTGCCAGTATTATCTCGGGACAGGGGGATCATCAGCCCCAGCATTTT. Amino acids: CASIISGQGDHQPQHF.

CDR3 nucleotide sequence: TGTGCCAGCAGCCTTGGACAGAACTATGGCTACACCTTC. This gives the protein CASSLGQNYGYTF. The V call is TRBV14, the J call TRBJ1-2; TRBD1 is a possible D gene (6 bases). Germline CDR1 reads SGHDN; CDR2 reads FVKESK. The V end was cut by 4 bases, the J end by 2 bases, with 8 bases between. The CDR3 has 13 residues. The full variable domain, with the rest looked up from reference TRBV14 and TRBJ1-2, is EAGVTQFPSHSVIEKGQTVTLRCDPISGHDNLYWYRRVMGKEIKFLLHFVKESKQDESGMPNNRFLAERTGGTYSTLKVQPAELEDSGVYFCASSLGQNYGYTFGSGTRLTVV.

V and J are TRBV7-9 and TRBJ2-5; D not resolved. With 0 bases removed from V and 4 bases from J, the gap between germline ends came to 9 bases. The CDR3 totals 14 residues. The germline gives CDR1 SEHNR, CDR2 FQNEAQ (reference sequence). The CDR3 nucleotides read TGTGCCAGCAGCTTAGCTGGCGTCCCAGAGACCCAGTACTTC. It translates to CASSLAGVPETQYF.

CDR3 nucleotides: TGTGCCAGCAGTGGTTCCAGCGGGAGGGGGGAGACCCAGTACTTC. It codes for CASSGSSGRGETQYF. The chain is built from TRBV25-1 and TRBJ2-5; 10 nucleotides agree with TRBD2. Germline CDR1 MGHDK, CDR2 SYGVNS. The trim removed 4 bases at V and 5 bases at J, leaving 7 bases unmatched. The CDR3 sequence is 15 residues long.

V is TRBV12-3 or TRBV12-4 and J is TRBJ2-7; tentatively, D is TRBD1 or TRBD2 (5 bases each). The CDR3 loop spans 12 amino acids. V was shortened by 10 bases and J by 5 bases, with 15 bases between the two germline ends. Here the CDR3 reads CATRGDLHEQYF. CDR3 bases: TGTGCCACAAGGGGAGACCTGCACGAGCAGTACTTC.

The CDR3 loop reads CASSMGGLNTGELFF. The CDR3 nucleotides are TGTGCCAGTAGTATGGGGGGACTGAACACCGGGGAGCTGTTTTTT. The chain links TRBV19 to TRBJ2-2, with D possibly matching TRBD2 (6 bases). CDR1 LNHDA and CDR2 SQIVND come from the germline V gene (reference sequence). V lost 3 bases and J 1 base, leaving 9 bases between the germline ends. CDR3 length: 15 residues.

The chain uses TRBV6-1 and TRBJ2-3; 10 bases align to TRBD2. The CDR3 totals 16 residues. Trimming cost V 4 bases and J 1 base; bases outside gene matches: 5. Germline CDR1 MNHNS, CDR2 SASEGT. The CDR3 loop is CASSGAGGGGTDTQYF. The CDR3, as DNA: TGTGCCAGCAGTGGAGCGGGAGGGGGGGGCACAGATACGCAGTATTTT.

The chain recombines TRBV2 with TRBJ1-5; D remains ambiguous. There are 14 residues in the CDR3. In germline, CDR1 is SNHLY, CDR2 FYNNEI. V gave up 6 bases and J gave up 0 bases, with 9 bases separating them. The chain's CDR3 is CASSHLNSNQPQHF. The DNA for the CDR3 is TGTGCCAGCAGCCACCTAAATAGCAATCAGCCCCAGCATTTT. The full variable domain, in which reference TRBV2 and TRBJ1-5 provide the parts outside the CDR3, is EPEVTQTPSHQVTQMGQEVILRCVPISNHLYFYWYRQILGQKVEFLVSFYNNEISEKSEIFDDQFSVERPDGSNFTLKIRSTKLEDSAMYFCASSHLNSNQPQHFGDGTRLSIL.

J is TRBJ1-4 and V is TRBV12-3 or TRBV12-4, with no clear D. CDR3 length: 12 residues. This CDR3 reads CAGCSTNEKLFF. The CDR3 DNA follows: TGTGCTGGCTGTTCAACTAATGAAAAACTGTTTTTT.

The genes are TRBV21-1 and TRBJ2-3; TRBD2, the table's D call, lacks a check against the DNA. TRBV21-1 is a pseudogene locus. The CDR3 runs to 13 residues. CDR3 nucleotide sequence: TGTGCCAGCGCTAGGCGTAGCACAGATACGCAGTATTTT. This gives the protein CASARRSTDTQYF.

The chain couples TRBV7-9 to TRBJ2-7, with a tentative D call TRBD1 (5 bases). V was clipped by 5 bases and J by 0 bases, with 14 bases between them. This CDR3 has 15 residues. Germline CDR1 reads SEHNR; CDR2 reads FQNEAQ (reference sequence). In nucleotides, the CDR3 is TGTGCCAGCAGCCAAGGGGCTCTAAGCTCCTACGAGCAGTACTTC. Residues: CASSQGALSSYEQYF.

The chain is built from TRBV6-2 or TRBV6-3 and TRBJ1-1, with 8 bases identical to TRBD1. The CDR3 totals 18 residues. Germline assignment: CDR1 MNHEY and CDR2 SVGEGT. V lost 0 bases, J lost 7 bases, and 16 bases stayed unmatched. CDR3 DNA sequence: TGTGCCAGCAGTTACTCGACCCGAGGACTGGACAGGGTCTATGAAGCTTTCTTT. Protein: CASSYSTRGLDRVYEAFF.

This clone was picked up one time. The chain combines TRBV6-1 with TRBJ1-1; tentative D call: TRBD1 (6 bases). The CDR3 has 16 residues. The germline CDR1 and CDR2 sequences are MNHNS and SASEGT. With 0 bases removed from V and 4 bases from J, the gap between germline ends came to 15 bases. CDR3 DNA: TGTGCCAGCAGTGAAGCTGGCAGGGGACGGGGCACTGAAGCTTTCTTT. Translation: CASSEAGRGRGTEAFF.

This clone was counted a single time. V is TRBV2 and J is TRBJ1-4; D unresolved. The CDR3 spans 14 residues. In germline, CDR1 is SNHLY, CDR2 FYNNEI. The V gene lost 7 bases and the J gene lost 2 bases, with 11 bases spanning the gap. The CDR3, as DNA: TGTGCCAGCATAAAGGGTGTTACTAATGAAAAACTGTTTTTT. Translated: CASIKGVTNEKLFF.

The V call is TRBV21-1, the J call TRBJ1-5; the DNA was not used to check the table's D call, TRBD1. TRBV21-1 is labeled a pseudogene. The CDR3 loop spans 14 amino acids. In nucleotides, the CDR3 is TGTGCCAGCAGCACTGACAGGGGGAATCAGCCCCAGCATTTT. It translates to CASSTDRGNQPQHF.

For the CDR3, the DNA is TGTGCCAGCAGCCGAGGACTAGTGGCAGGAGAGACCCAGTACTTC. Its translation is CASSRGLVAGETQYF. This chain uses TRBV5-8 with TRBJ2-5; 7 bases match TRBD2. The CDR3 length is 15 residues. V was clipped by 4 bases and J by 4 bases; unmatched bases: 10. Per germline, CDR1 SGHTS and CDR2 YDEGEE.

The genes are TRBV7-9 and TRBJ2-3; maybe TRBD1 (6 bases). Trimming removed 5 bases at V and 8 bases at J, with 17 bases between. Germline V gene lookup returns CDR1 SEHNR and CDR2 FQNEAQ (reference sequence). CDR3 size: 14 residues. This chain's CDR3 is CASSPPQGSVTQYF. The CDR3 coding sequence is TGTGCCAGCAGCCCCCCGCAGGGGAGCGTTACGCAGTATTTT.

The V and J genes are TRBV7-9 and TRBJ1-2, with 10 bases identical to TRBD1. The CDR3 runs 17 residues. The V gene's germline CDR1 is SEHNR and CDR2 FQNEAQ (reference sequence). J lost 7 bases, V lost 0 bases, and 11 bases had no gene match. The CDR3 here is CASSLAHRDRGPGGYTF. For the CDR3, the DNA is TGTGCCAGCAGCTTAGCACACCGGGACAGGGGCCCGGGTGGCTACACCTTC. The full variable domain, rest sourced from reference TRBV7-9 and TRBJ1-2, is DTGVSQNPRHKITKRGQNVTFRCDPISEHNRLYWYRQTLGQGPEFLTYFQNEAQLEKSRLLSDRFSAERPKGSFSTLEIQRTEQGDSAMYLCASSLAHRDRGPGGYTFGSGTRLTVV.

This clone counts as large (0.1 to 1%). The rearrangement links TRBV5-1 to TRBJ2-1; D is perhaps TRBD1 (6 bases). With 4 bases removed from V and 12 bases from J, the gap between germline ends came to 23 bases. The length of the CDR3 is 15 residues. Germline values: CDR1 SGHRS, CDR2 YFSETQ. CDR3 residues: CASSHRPGHRFGQFF. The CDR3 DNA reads TGCGCCAGCAGCCACCGACCGGGACACCGTTTTGGGCAGTTCTTC.

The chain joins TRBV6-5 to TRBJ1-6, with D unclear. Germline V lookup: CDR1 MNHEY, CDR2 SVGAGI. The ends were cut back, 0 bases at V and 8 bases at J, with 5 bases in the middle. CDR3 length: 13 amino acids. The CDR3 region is CASSYSKDSPLHF. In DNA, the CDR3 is TGTGCCAGCAGTTACTCGAAGGATTCACCCCTCCACTTT.

CDR3 loop: CASSSDGGSTDTQYF. DNA of the CDR3: TGTGCCAGCAGCTCAGACGGGGGGAGCACAGATACGCAGTATTTT. The J gene is TRBJ2-3, the V gene TRBV11-3; 7 positions match TRBD2. The germline V gene encodes CDR1 SGHNT and CDR2 YENEEA. V dropped 4 bases and J dropped 0; count of bases not matched to a gene: 4. This CDR3 region has 15 residues.